This T cell receptor (beta chain) is drawn from a study of CD8+CD57+ T cells in acquired aplastic anemia. Across the whole study: DNA recovered from sorted CD4+ and CD8+ cells had a mean of about 3 ug. Sequencing produced an average of about 10.8 million reads per healthy donor for CD4+ cells. Study outcomes and limitations: Controls did not differ significantly from patients in CD8+ Simpson's diversity.

Genomic DNA acted as the template from which TCR beta VDJ combination and CDR3 sequence profiling were carried out. MiXCR, applied by TCRdb to the reads, yields one record per CDR3 protein. The table records about 130,000 distinct CDR3 sequences, roughly two fifths of them present only once. CDR1 and CDR2 (germline): LNHNV, YYDKDF (reference sequence). The germline V and J ends were trimmed by 6 bases and 7 bases, with 16 bases remaining between them. The CDR3 contains 13 residues. Turning to this clonotype: Antigen unknown.

This TCR was sampled from a human donor in good health, serving as a control. Material: sorted CD4+, CD8+, or CD8+CD57+ T cells (not recorded which) from PBMCs. The V gene is TRBV15, the J gene TRBJ2-7; D not resolved. The CDR3 DNA reads TGTGCCACCAGGGACGGCAGGCATAATGAGCAGTACTTC. It is translated as CATRDGRHNEQYF.